Below are 17 T cell receptor beta chains sequenced from a single sample in a study of type 1 regulatory T cells. Antigens for these TCRs are unknown. Each CDR3 protein is one row after TCRdb ran MiXCR on the reads. The table includes just under 65,000 distinct CDR3 sequences, just under 50% detected once. The specimen sequenced was cultured non-Tr1 T cells, either the whole culture or a sorted T cell fraction (not recorded which). The receptors derive from a human donor in good health.

This rearrangement joins TRBV18 to TRBJ2-3; the match to TRBD2 covers 7 bases. The CDR3 totals 12 residues. Losses at the gene ends were 5 bases for V and 10 bases for J; bases not matched to a gene: 6. The germline V gene has CDR1 KGHSH and CDR2 LQKENI. The CDR3 DNA reads as TGTGCCAGCTCATCCGACCGGGAGGCGCAGTATTTT. As protein: CASSSDREAQYF.

This clonotype was detected a few times. This chain connects TRBV11-2 to TRBJ2-1; D possibly matches TRBD1 or TRBD2 (5 bases each). The CDR3 contains 15 residues. V shed 2 bases and J shed 2 bases, with 10 bases lying between them. CDR1 is SGHAT, CDR2 FQNNGV, per germline. CDR3 amino acids: CASSLLGDPYNEQFF. As DNA, the CDR3 is TGTGCCAGCAGCTTACTGGGGGATCCCTACAATGAGCAGTTCTTC.

Ten or more counts support this clonotype. The V and J genes are TRBV5-1 and TRBJ2-2; 9 nucleotides match TRBD1. Germline-derived CDR1 and CDR2 are SGHRS and YFSETQ. V lost 4 bases to trimming and J lost 4 bases; unmatched junction nucleotides: 5. The CDR3 covers 15 residues. This chain's CDR3 is CASSDDRGGTGELFF. The CDR3 DNA reads TGCGCCAGCAGCGACGACAGGGGGGGCACCGGGGAGCTGTTTTTT.

J is TRBJ1-2 and V is TRBV25-1, with D possibly TRBD1 on 5 matching bases. This CDR3 spans 12 amino acids. Germline values: CDR1 MGHDK, CDR2 SYGVNS. Trimming cost V 6 bases and J 3 bases, with 8 bases left between them. The CDR3: CASSETDYGYTF. The CDR3 DNA sequence: TGTGCCAGCAGCGAGACAGACTATGGCTACACCTTC.

The chain combines TRBV2 with TRBJ1-2; tentative D call: TRBD1 (6 bases). The V end was cut by 6 bases, the J end by 8 bases, with 13 bases between. Germline values: CDR1 SNHLY, CDR2 FYNNEI. The CDR3 spans 12 residues. The CDR3 reads CASRRQEEGYTF. The DNA of the CDR3 is TGTGCCAGCAGAAGACAGGAGGAAGGCTACACCTTC. The full variable domain, in which reference TRBV2 and TRBJ1-2 provide the parts outside the CDR3, is EPEVTQTPSHQVTQMGQEVILRCVPISNHLYFYWYRQILGQKVEFLVSFYNNEISEKSEIFDDQFSVERPDGSNFTLKIRSTKLEDSAMYFCASRRQEEGYTFGSGTRLTVV.

The genes are TRBV29-1 and TRBJ1-5, with no clear D. Germline loops: CDR1 SQVTM, CDR2 ANQGSEA. Trimming removed 4 bases from V and 4 bases from J, with 11 bases in between. The CDR3 consists of 13 residues. The CDR3 here is CSVVLSFNQPQHF. The CDR3 nucleotides read TGCAGCGTTGTTTTGTCATTTAATCAGCCCCAGCATTTT.

The chain uses TRBV29-1 and TRBJ2-1; D may be TRBD1 (5 bases). The germline CDR1 and CDR2 sequences are SQVTM and ANQGSEA. The CDR3 sequence is 10 residues long. Trimming took 3 bases from V and 12 from J, leaving 9 bases between them. CDR3 DNA: TGCAGCGTTGATCAGGGTGTGCAGTTCTTC. Protein product: CSVDQGVQFF.

The J gene is TRBJ2-1, the V gene TRBV12-3 or TRBV12-4, with TRBD1 identical over 9 bases. The V segment lost 7 bases and the J segment 8 bases; nucleotides outside the gene matches: 9. This CDR3 has 14 amino acids. Here the CDR3 reads CASNPGQGFDEQFF. Here the CDR3 DNA reads TGTGCCAGCAACCCGGGACAGGGTTTTGATGAGCAGTTCTTC.

Of note for this clonotype: A much larger clone sits a single nucleotide away, making a read error possible. The genes are TRBV12-3 or TRBV12-4 and TRBJ1-1; 9 bases fit TRBD1. V shed 6 bases, J shed 3 bases, and the junction held 14 bases outside the gene matches. The CDR3 is 17 residues long. CDR3 bases: TGTGCCAGCAGACAGGGGGCTGGAGTGTTCGTGTACACTGAAGCTTTCTTT. Encoded protein: CASRQGAGVFVYTEAFF.

This clonotype is a singleton in its sample. The chain uses TRBV12-5 and TRBJ1-5; 10 positions agree with TRBD1. V shed 5 bases and J 3 bases; nucleotides not matched to a gene: 4. CDR1 is LGHNT, CDR2 FRNRAP, per germline. CDR3 length: 15 residues. CDR3 nucleotide sequence: TGTGCTAGTGGTGCCGGGACAGGGGACAATCAGCCCCAGCATTTT. Translation: CASGAGTGDNQPQHF.

As to this clonotype: A much larger clone sits a single nucleotide away, making a read error possible. This sequence joins TRBV7-2 and TRBJ2-5; 10 bases agree with TRBD2. Trimming at V came to 5 bases and at J to 2 bases, leaving 5 bases not matched to a gene. CDR1 is SGHTA, CDR2 FQGNSA, per germline. CDR3 length: 15 residues. The CDR3 spells CASSHQRGGQETQYF. CDR3 DNA sequence: TGTGCCAGCAGCCACCAGCGGGGGGGACAAGAGACCCAGTACTTC.

The chain employs TRBV6-1 and TRBJ2-2; 8 bases align to TRBD1. The germline CDR1 and CDR2 sequences are MNHNS and SASEGT. There are 15 residues in the CDR3. Trimming removed 6 bases from V and 4 bases from J; junction bases left unmatched: 7. Written as DNA, the CDR3 is TGTGCCAGCAGCGCGGGACAGGTGGTCACCGGGGAGCTGTTTTTT. Its protein is CASSAGQVVTGELFF.

The J gene is TRBJ1-1, the V gene TRBV6-1; the D is unclear. CDR3 length: 17 residues. CDR1 and CDR2 from the germline V gene are MNHNS and SASEGT. Trimming left V 7 bases short and J 5 bases short, with 26 bases between. The DNA for the CDR3 is TGTGCCAGCATCCAACAGAAGGCGGTCTCGAGAGGTACTGAAGCTTTCTTT. Its translation is CASIQQKAVSRGTEAFF.

This clonotype turned up a few times. V usage is TRBV5-4 and J usage is TRBJ2-5, with D perhaps matching TRBD2 (6 bases). The CDR3 extends over 14 amino acids. The germline V and J ends were trimmed by 2 bases and 5 bases, with 13 bases remaining between them. Per germline, CDR1 SGHNT and CDR2 YYREEE (reference sequence). The CDR3 DNA sequence: TGTGCCAGCAGCTTTTCAGGACGGGAGGAGACCCAGTACTTC. It specifies CASSFSGREETQYF.

The CDR3 sequence: CSVDQGQSSYNEQFF. In DNA form, the CDR3 reads TGCAGCGTCGACCAAGGACAAAGCTCCTACAATGAGCAGTTCTTC. V is TRBV29-1 and J is TRBJ2-1; tentatively, D is TRBD1 (5 bases). Germline lookup yields CDR1 SQVTM and CDR2 ANQGSEA. The CDR3 covers 15 residues. The V end lost 6 bases, the J end lost 0 bases, and 15 bases lay between the germline ends.

The chain uses TRBV6-1 and TRBJ1-1; 8 positions match TRBD1. The CDR3 runs 13 residues. V lost 5 bases to trimming and J lost 3 bases; unmatched junction nucleotides: 2. Germline V CDR1 and CDR2: MNHNS, SASEGT. CDR3 nucleotide sequence: TGTGCCAGCAGTCCGGACAGGGACACTGAAGCTTTCTTT. It specifies CASSPDRDTEAFF.

This sequence joins TRBV3-1 and TRBJ2-1; 14 bases fit TRBD2. The germline CDR1 and CDR2 sequences are LGHDT and YNNKEL (reference sequence). The CDR3 runs 15 residues. V lost 3 bases to trimming and J lost 10 bases; unmatched junction nucleotides: 5. The CDR3 sequence is CASSQTSGGVREQFF. As DNA, the CDR3 is TGTGCCAGCAGCCAGACTAGCGGGGGGGTGAGAGAGCAGTTCTTC.